The present TCR beta chain was sequenced within a study of cytomegalovirus exposure and HLA in healthy donors. Turning to the study itself: The study placed around 85% of its approximately 380 genotyped donors in the Caucasian-associated ancestry cluster.

This PCR relied on a set of 60 Vbeta primers and 13 Jbeta primers. In the authors' workflow: As a later analysis found, there were tens of millions of unique TCR beta chains, of which 8.5 million to 13 million were shared. Method: immunoSEQ multiplex PCR; TCRdb's copy keeps in-frame clones and lacks some. The V and J calls and clone size come from that table; D and trimming were worked out from the DNA. This table has more than 95,000 clones, about 80% appearing once. From germline, CDR1 is SGHTA and CDR2 FQGNSA. The V gene end was trimmed by 3 bases and the J gene end by 5 bases; junction bases not matched to a gene: 20. The CDR3 is 19 residues long.

This sequence was found in a man aged 30-40 years in good health and CMV-seronegative. Sequenced input: PBMCs. This chain joins TRBV7-2 and TRBJ2-5, with TRBD1 identical over 8 bases. The CDR3 spells CASSFRGRPGGLTTETQYF. Written as DNA, the CDR3 is TGTGCCAGCAGCTTCCGAGGGAGGCCAGGGGGCCTCACGACGGAGACCCAGTACTTC. The full variable domain, with the rest looked up from reference TRBV7-2 and TRBJ2-5, is GAGVSQSPSNKVTEKGKDVELRCDPISGHTALYWYRQSLGQGLEFLIYFQGNSAPDKSGLPSDRFSAERTGGSVSTLTIQRTQQEDSAVYLCASSFRGRPGGLTTETQYFGPGTRLLVL.